Listed below are T cell receptor beta chains from one sample, sequenced in a study of blood T cell repertoires in COVID-19. Produced via immunoSEQ multiplex PCR; TCRdb's table is partial and in-frame only. In the table there are roughly 200,000 clones, about 80% of which are singletons. Sequenced material: peripheral blood. The receptors come from a middle-aged man with active or convalescent COVID-19. Both conserved end residues are part of each CDR3. D genes are given only for firm matches. Only part of the rows carry a size: once, few, many, or a class if the clone is expanded.

J	size	V	D	CDR3	DNA
TRBJ1-2	NA	TRBV6-5	TRBD1	CASTTRAGGDYGYTF	TGTGCCAGCACTACGAGGGCAGGGGGCGACTATGGCTACACCTTC
TRBJ2-1	NA	TRBV9	TRBD2	CASAGGAGVNEQFF	TGTGCCAGCGCGGGAGGGGCAGGGGTCAATGAGCAGTTCTTC
TRBJ1-5	once	TRBV19	TRBD1	CASSKSYRGGFYSNQPQHF	TGTGCCAGTAGTAAAAGTTACAGGGGGGGATTCTATAGCAATCAGCCCCAGCATTTT
TRBJ1-5	NA	TRBV4-1	TRBD1	CASSQGDREDQPQHF	TGCGCCAGCAGCCAGGGGGACAGGGAGGATCAGCCCCAGCATTTT
TRBJ1-4	NA	TRBV7-2	NA	CASSLDHDRNEKLFF	TGTGCCAGCAGCTTAGACCACGACAGGAATGAAAAACTGTTTTTT
TRBJ1-1	NA	TRBV6-5	NA	CASSYTGNWEGEAFF	TGTGCCAGCAGTTACACGGGGAATTGGGAGGGTGAAGCTTTCTTT
TRBJ2-5	NA	TRBV30	NA	CAWSVSWANQETQYF	TGTGCCTGGAGTGTAAGTTGGGCAAATCAAGAGACCCAGTACTTC
TRBJ2-7	NA	TRBV4-1	TRBD1	CASSPPGQSYEQYF	TGCGCCAGCAGCCCCCCGGGACAGTCTTACGAGCAGTACTTC
TRBJ1-5	NA	TRBV5-6	NA	CASSRQGTQPQHF	TGTGCCAGCAGCCGCCAGGGAACTCAGCCCCAGCATTTT
TRBJ2-5	NA	TRBV24-1	TRBD1	CATSDATGIEETQYF	TGTGCCACCAGTGATGCGACAGGGATAGAAGAGACCCAGTACTTC
TRBJ2-2	NA	TRBV6-2/TRBV6-3	NA	CASSYVAGGELFF	TGTGCCAGCAGTTACGTGGCGGGCGGGGAGCTGTTTTTT
TRBJ2-7	NA	TRBV18	NA	CASSPPQVPYEQYF	TGTGCCAGCTCACCACCGCAGGTACCCTACGAGCAGTACTTC
TRBJ2-7	NA	TRBV9	TRBD1	CASSPRDRTYEQYF	TGTGCCAGCAGCCCCCGGGACAGGACCTACGAGCAGTACTTC
TRBJ1-3	NA	TRBV29-1	NA	CSVKTASGNTIYF	TGCAGCGTGAAGACAGCCTCTGGAAACACCATATATTTT
TRBJ1-3	NA	TRBV5-6	NA	CASSLRRISGNTIYF	TGTGCCAGCAGCTTGCGGAGGATCTCTGGAAACACCATATATTTT
TRBJ1-4	NA	TRBV30	NA	CAWSYNRSPNEKLFF	TGTGCCTGGAGTTACAACAGGTCCCCTAATGAAAAACTGTTTTTT
TRBJ1-5	NA	TRBV30	NA	CAWSRGLGQPQHF	TGTGCCTGGAGTAGGGGGTTAGGTCAGCCCCAGCATTTT
TRBJ2-3	NA	TRBV7-3	NA	CASSLRGGYTDTQYF	TGTGCCAGCAGCTTGCGGGGAGGATACACAGATACGCAGTATTTT
TRBJ2-7	NA	TRBV28	TRBD1	CASSAPGTGGWYEQYF	TGTGCCAGCAGTGCCCCAGGGACAGGGGGCTGGTACGAGCAGTACTTC
TRBJ2-1	once	TRBV15	TRBD2	CATSSSGGAWEQFF	TGTGCCACCAGCAGTAGCGGGGGGGCCTGGGAGCAGTTCTTC
TRBJ1-1	NA	TRBV19	TRBD1	CASSMGQGYTEAFF	TGTGCCAGTAGTATGGGACAGGGGTACACTGAAGCTTTCTTT
TRBJ1-3	NA	TRBV6-1	NA	CASSEGQSGNTIYF	TGTGCCAGCAGTGAAGGACAGTCTGGAAACACCATATATTTT
TRBJ2-5	few	TRBV3-1/TRBV3-2	TRBD1	CASSRTGQGGETQYF	TGTGCCAGCAGCCGAACGGGACAGGGGGGAGAGACCCAGTACTTC
TRBJ1-6	NA	TRBV7-2	NA	CASSFTGYGNSPLHF	TGTGCCAGCAGCTTTACAGGGTATGGGAATTCACCCCTCCACTTT
TRBJ1-4	NA	TRBV25-1	TRBD1	CASSDIQGANEKLFF	TGTGCCAGCAGTGACATCCAGGGGGCTAATGAAAAACTGTTTTTT
TRBJ1-3	NA	TRBV3-1/TRBV3-2	NA	CASSHPSRGPGNTIYF	TGTGCCAGCAGCCATCCCTCCAGGGGACCTGGAAACACCATATATTTT
TRBJ2-7	NA	TRBV9	TRBD2	CASSPRGVGYEQYF	TGTGCCAGCAGCCCCCGGGGGGTGGGGTACGAGCAGTACTTC
TRBJ2-7	NA	TRBV2	NA	CASSAGPGRGSSSYEQYF	TGTGCCAGCAGCGCCGGCCCAGGGAGGGGGAGCTCCTCCTACGAGCAGTACTTC
TRBJ2-1	NA	TRBV19	NA	CASSPSLVQYNEQFF	TGTGCCAGTAGTCCGAGCCTGGTCCAATACAATGAGCAGTTCTTC
TRBJ2-2	NA	TRBV9	NA	CASSVVGLGELFF	TGTGCCAGCAGCGTAGTGGGACTTGGGGAGCTGTTTTTT
TRBJ1-5	once	TRBV6-5	NA	CASAVGGVVNQPQHF	TGTGCCAGCGCCGTGGGGGGAGTGGTCAATCAGCCCCAGCATTTT
TRBJ1-5	NA	TRBV11-3	NA	CASSPPQGEQPQHF	TGTGCCAGCAGCCCGCCACAGGGTGAACAGCCCCAGCATTTT
TRBJ2-7	NA	TRBV7-6	NA	CASSLTPSDYNEQYF	TGTGCCAGCAGCTTAACCCCTTCCGACTATAACGAGCAGTACTTC
TRBJ1-1	few	TRBV7-2	NA	CATLPGVLNTEAFF	TGTGCTACCCTCCCGGGAGTGTTGAACACTGAAGCTTTCTTT
TRBJ2-3	NA	TRBV19	TRBD2	CASSIGLAAYTDTQYF	TGTGCCAGTAGTATCGGACTAGCGGCCTACACAGATACGCAGTATTTT
TRBJ1-1	few	TRBV10-3	NA	CAISDSTEGTEAFF	TGTGCCATCAGTGATTCGACAGAAGGCACTGAAGCTTTCTTT
TRBJ1-5	NA	TRBV19	NA	CATKAKAGNQPQHF	TGTGCCACTAAGGCTAAGGCAGGTAATCAGCCCCAGCATTTT
TRBJ2-3	NA	TRBV10-3	TRBD1	CAITTGGPQSTQYF	TGTGCCATCACCACAGGGGGCCCTCAGAGTACGCAGTATTTT
TRBJ1-1	few	TRBV5-8	TRBD1	CASSPGGLNTEAFF	TGTGCCAGCAGCCCAGGGGGTCTGAACACTGAAGCTTTCTTT
TRBJ2-7	once	TRBV28	NA	CASSTTYRESYEQYF	TGTGCCAGCAGTACCACGTACAGGGAATCCTACGAGCAGTACTTC
TRBJ2-3	NA	TRBV19	NA	CASSMAGIGADTQYF	TGTGCCAGTAGTATGGCGGGGATAGGGGCAGATACGCAGTATTTT
TRBJ2-3	NA	TRBV30	TRBD2	CAWSLAGARDTQYF	TGTGCCTGGAGTCTAGCGGGGGCGCGAGATACGCAGTATTTT
TRBJ1-1	NA	TRBV10-3	NA	CAIRLTGLGTEAFF	TGTGCCATCAGACTCACAGGGTTGGGCACTGAAGCTTTCTTT
TRBJ1-5	few	TRBV13	NA	CASSLERQQPQHF	TGTGCCAGCAGCTTAGAGAGACAGCAGCCCCAGCATTTT
TRBJ1-1	once	TRBV19	TRBD1	CASSMSTGRINTEAFF	TGTGCCAGTAGTATGTCGACAGGGCGGATTAACACTGAAGCTTTCTTT
TRBJ1-4	NA	TRBV11-2	NA	CASSLDSTNEKLFF	TGTGCCAGCAGCTTAGACTCCACTAATGAAAAACTGTTTTTT
TRBJ2-7	NA	TRBV18	NA	CASSTSDGEQYF	TGTGCCAGCTCTACCTCCGACGGGGAGCAGTACTTC
TRBJ1-5	many	TRBV5-5	NA	CASSLSGGANQPQHF	TGTGCCAGCAGCCTGTCCGGGGGGGCCAATCAGCCCCAGCATTTT
TRBJ2-7	once	TRBV7-8	TRBD2	CASSLARGGSYEQYF	TGTGCCAGCAGCTTAGCGCGGGGGGGCTCCTACGAGCAGTACTTC